Each of the 11 T cell receptor beta chains below was sequenced from the same sample in a study of cytomegalovirus exposure and HLA in healthy donors. 13 Jbeta primers and 60 Vbeta primers were used for the PCR. Sequenced by immunoSEQ multiplex PCR; TCRdb stores in-frame clones only, minus some. Counted here are 150,000 to 200,000 clones, approximately 78% occurring once; the ten biggest clones make up about 0.8%. Sequences were obtained from PBMCs. Receptors were obtained from a young woman in good health and CMV-seronegative.

The rearrangement joins TRBV7-6 to TRBJ2-1; 12 nucleotides line up with TRBD2. The CDR3 runs 17 residues. Losses at the gene ends were 7 bases for V and 0 bases for J; bases not matched to a gene: 7. Germline V gene data show CDR1 as SGHVS and CDR2 as FNYEAQ. In DNA form, the CDR3 reads TGTGCCAGCAAGAGGACTAGCGGGATTTCCTCCTACAATGAGCAGTTCTTC. This translates into CASKRTSGISSYNEQFF.

V and J are TRBV4-1 and TRBJ2-7; 10 nucleotides align to TRBD1. The CDR3 contains 15 residues. Germline values: CDR1 MGHRA, CDR2 YSYEKL. V shed 3 bases and J 2 bases; nucleotides not matched to a gene: 4. The CDR3 DNA reads as TGCGCCAGCAGCCATAGACAGGGGGCCCCCTACGAGCAGTACTTC. Its translation: CASSHRQGAPYEQYF.

This chain's CDR3 is CASSHGHLAGGDYEQYF. The CDR3 DNA follows: TGTGCCAGCAGCCATGGACACCTAGCGGGGGGAGATTACGAGCAGTACTTC. This chain joins TRBV7-6 and TRBJ2-5; 11 nucleotides agree with TRBD2. The closer fit of TRBJ2-7 to the DNA end suggests the J call may be wrong. CDR1 and CDR2 (germline): SGHVS, FNYEAQ. CDR3 size: 17 residues.

The J gene is TRBJ2-2, the V gene TRBV2; 9 bases line up with TRBD2. Germline CDR1 and CDR2: SNHLY and FYNNEI. V lost 4 bases to trimming and J lost 6 bases; unmatched junction nucleotides: 9. The CDR3 is made up of 16 amino acids. CDR3: CASSGLAAPWAGELFF. CDR3 nucleotides: TGTGCCAGCAGTGGACTAGCGGCCCCCTGGGCCGGGGAGCTGTTTTTT.

This chain uses TRBV18 with TRBJ2-7; D is uncertain. The CDR3 is 13 amino acids. Trimming shortened V by 5 bases and J by 3 bases, and 11 bases separated the two germline ends. Germline V gives CDR1 KGHSH, CDR2 LQKENI. The CDR3 loop is CASSGGNIYEQYF. DNA of the CDR3: TGTGCCAGCTCAGGCGGAAACATCTACGAGCAGTACTTC.

This sequence joins TRBV30 and TRBJ1-6, with TRBD1 as a possible D gene (6 bases). V was clipped by 3 bases and J by 8 bases, with 8 bases between them. The CDR3 has 12 residues. CDR1 GTSNPN and CDR2 SVGIG come from the germline V gene (reference sequence). CDR3 loop: CAWSYRDSPLHF. As DNA, the CDR3 is TGTGCCTGGAGCTACAGGGATTCACCCCTCCACTTT.

The sample holds one count of this clone. An end of the junction differs from the germline gene, which may be a read error. The V and J genes are TRBV7-9 and TRBJ1-2, with D possibly matching TRBD1 (5 bases). The germline gives CDR1 SEHNR, CDR2 FQNEAQ (reference sequence). The CDR3 is 13 residues long. CDR3 residues: CSSSSGGNYGYTF. Written as DNA, the CDR3 is TGTTCCAGCAGCTCCGGGGGGAACTATGGCTACACCTTC. The whole variable domain, filled in from reference TRBV7-9 and TRBJ1-2, reads DTGVSQNPRHKITKRGQNVTFRCDPISEHNRLYWYRQTLGQGPEFLTYFQNEAQLEKSRLLSDRFSAERPKGSFSTLEIQRTEQGDSAMYLCSSSSGGNYGYTFGSGTRLTVV.

The V call is TRBV27, the J call TRBJ2-7, with 8 bases fitting TRBD2. V shed 3 bases and J 3 bases; nucleotides not matched to a gene: 4. CDR1 and CDR2 from the germline V gene are MNHEY and SMNVEV (reference sequence). The CDR3 has 14 residues. The CDR3: CASSFSGNLYEQYF. CDR3 sequence (DNA): TGTGCCAGCAGTTTTAGCGGGAATCTCTACGAGCAGTACTTC.

The rearrangement links TRBV7-9 to TRBJ2-6, with a possible D match to TRBD1 (5 bases). The CDR3 runs to 15 residues. Germline lookup yields CDR1 SEHNR and CDR2 FQNEAQ (reference sequence). Trimming stripped 5 bases from V and 4 bases from J, with 12 bases between. CDR3 amino acids: CASSGWGSGANVLTF. DNA of the CDR3: TGTGCCAGCAGCGGATGGGGCTCCGGGGCCAACGTCCTGACTTTC.

The chain joins TRBV28 to TRBJ2-1; 11 nucleotides agree with TRBD2. Germline V gene sequence: CDR1 MDHEN, CDR2 SYDVKM. CDR3 size: 14 residues. Germline trimming cut 6 bases from V and 4 bases from J; bases unmatched to any gene: 2. In DNA form, the CDR3 reads TGTGCCAGCAGAATAGCGGGAGGGTACAATGAGCAGTTCTTC. The encoded protein is CASRIAGGYNEQFF.

V is TRBV27 and J is TRBJ1-2, with unresolved D. CDR1 is MNHEY and CDR2 is SMNVEV in the germline V gene (reference sequence). Deletions cut 3 bases from V and 3 bases from J, with 8 bases between. The CDR3 consists of 13 residues. In DNA form, the CDR3 reads TGTGCCAGCAGTTTTTCGACACACTATGGCTACACCTTC. Protein sequence: CASSFSTHYGYTF.